Given below is one T cell receptor (beta chain) in context. A junction boundary mismatches the germline segment, possibly from a read error. Total RNA amounting to roughly 480 ng was the source from which TCR beta cDNA was made with a constant-region primer. Investigators got TCR beta libraries out of three nested multiplex PCR rounds, done with slightly modified ARM-PCR. In the first two PCR rounds, TRBV1-TRBV30 forward primers were paired with a C-beta reverse primer, and each round lasted around 10 cycles. TCRdb used MiXCR to reprocess the multiplex PCR reads, holding one entry per CDR3 protein. Of around 330,000 distinct CDR3 sequences in the sample, less than 75% were seen once. The data derive from a study of tumor-infiltrating lymphocytes in primary liver carcinoma. In the study overall: The patients, men and women alike, were aged 30 to 69 years.

The length of the CDR3 is 14 residues. CDR1 is MDHEN and CDR2 is SYDVKM in the germline V gene. Blood RNA originated from unsorted whole blood, with germline DNA additionally extracted. The sequence was obtained from a man aged 35 to 55 with primary liver carcinoma and hepatitis B virus infection. Sequencing input: peripheral blood. This rearrangement joins TRBV28 to TRBJ2-3, with D perhaps assigned TRBD1 or TRBD2 (6 bases each). CDR3 nucleotides: TGTGCCAGCAGCATAGGGGGGAGCATAGATACGCAGTATTTT. Its protein is CASSIGGSIDTQYF.